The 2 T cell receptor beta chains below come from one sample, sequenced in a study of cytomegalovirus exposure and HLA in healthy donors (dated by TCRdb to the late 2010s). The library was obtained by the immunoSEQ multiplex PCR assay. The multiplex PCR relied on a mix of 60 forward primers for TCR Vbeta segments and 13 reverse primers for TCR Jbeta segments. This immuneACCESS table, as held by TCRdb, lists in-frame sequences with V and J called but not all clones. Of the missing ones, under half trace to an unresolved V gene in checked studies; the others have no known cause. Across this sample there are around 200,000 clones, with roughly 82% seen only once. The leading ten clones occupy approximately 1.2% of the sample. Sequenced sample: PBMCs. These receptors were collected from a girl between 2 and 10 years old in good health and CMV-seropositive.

CDR3: CASTLLAGGGYEQYF. The CDR3 DNA reads as TGCGCCAGCACCCTACTAGCGGGAGGGGGTTACGAGCAGTACTTC. The chain is built from TRBV5-1 and TRBJ2-7, with TRBD2 matching 13 bases. Germline CDR1 and CDR2: SGHRS and YFSETQ. This CDR3 region has 15 residues. J gave up 4 bases and V 6 bases, and 7 bases lay outside the gene matches.

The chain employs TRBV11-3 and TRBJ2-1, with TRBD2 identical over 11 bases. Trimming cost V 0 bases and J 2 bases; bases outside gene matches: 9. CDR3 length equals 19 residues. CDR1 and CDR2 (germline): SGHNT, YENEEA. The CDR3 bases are TGTGCCAGCAGCTTAGATGTAGCGGGAGGGGTAATCCCCTACAATGAGCAGTTCTTC. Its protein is CASSLDVAGGVIPYNEQFF. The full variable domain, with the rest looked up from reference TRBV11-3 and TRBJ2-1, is EAGVVQSPRYKIIEKKQPVAFWCNPISGHNTLYWYLQNLGQGPELLIRYENEEAVDDSQLPKDRFSAERLKGVDSTLKIQPAELGDSAVYLCASSLDVAGGVIPYNEQFFGPGTRLTVL.